Given below is one T cell receptor (beta chain) in context. The record originates from a study of blood T cell repertoires in COVID-19. Study-wide context: The United States, Italy and Spain provided the acute and convalescent COVID-19 samples. From T cells, B-cell-depleted T cells, or PBMCs came the material, which was cDNA or gDNA.

The germline CDR1 and CDR2 sequences are SGHNT and YENEEA. The CDR3 contains 15 residues. Deletions cut 2 bases from V and 3 bases from J, with 14 bases between. Methods used by the authors: Nucleated cell number was recorded as an estimate derived from reference gene primer amplification. The protocol was immunoSEQ multiplex PCR, while the TCRdb copy is restricted to in-frame clones and leaves out a portion. V and J calls and clone size are as listed in that table; D and trimming were resolved from the DNA. In the table there are about 86,000 clones, around four fifths of which are singletons. This receptor was taken from a woman of 80 years or more with active or convalescent COVID-19. This chain uses TRBV11-3 with TRBJ2-7; possible D gene TRBD1, 7 bases. Sequencing was performed on peripheral blood. The DNA of the CDR3 is TGTGCCAGCAGCTTACGGGGCAGGGGGGACTACGAGCAGTACTTC. Translating it yields CASSLRGRGDYEQYF.